The TCR beta chain under discussion was sequenced for a study of molecular identifiers for immune sequencing clone quantification. CDR3 length: 16 amino acids. Germline CDR1 is LGHNA and CDR2 is YNFKEQ. J was trimmed by 3 bases and V by 0 bases; bases with no gene match: 8. Whole-study results and caveats: Clones exceeding 20 RNA copies carried over 97% of effector molecules but under 1% of naive-cell molecules. Highly expanded clone sizes could be underestimated by identical TCR molecules sharing a barcode.

This clonotype has more than one count but fewer than ten. Antigen: not known. Bulk TCR library preparation followed previously described methods with listed TCR primers. MiXCR, run by TCRdb on the PCR reads, gives a single entry per CDR3 protein. The data hold about half a million distinct CDR3 sequences, with about a quarter observed a single time. CD8+CD4-CCR7+CD45RA+ cells were sorted as naive CD8 T cells. V usage is TRBV4-2 and J usage is TRBJ2-7; 7 bases align to TRBD1. Sequencing was carried out using naive CD8+ T cells from blood, with Jurkat cell RNA spiked in. Subset in this sample: FACS-sorted CD8+CD4-CCR7+CD45RA+ naive T cells. This clonotype was obtained from a human donor in good health. Some libraries in this study had Jurkat cell RNA spiked in. CDR3 sequence (DNA): TGTGCCAGCAGCCAAGAACTTTCACAGGGGCGCTACGAGCAGTACTTC. Amino acids: CASSQELSQGRYEQYF.